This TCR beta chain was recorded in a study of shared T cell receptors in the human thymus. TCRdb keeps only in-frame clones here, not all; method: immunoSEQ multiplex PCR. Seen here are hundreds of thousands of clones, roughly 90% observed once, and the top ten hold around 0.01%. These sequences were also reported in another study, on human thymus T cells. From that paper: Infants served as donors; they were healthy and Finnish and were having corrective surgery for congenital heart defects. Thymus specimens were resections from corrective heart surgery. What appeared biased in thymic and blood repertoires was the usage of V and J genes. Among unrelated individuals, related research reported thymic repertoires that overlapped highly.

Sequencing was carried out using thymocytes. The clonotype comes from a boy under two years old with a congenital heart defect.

The chain's CDR3 is CASGLVLRGRGADTQYF. CDR3 DNA: TGTGCTAGTGGTTTGGTACTAAGGGGGAGGGGCGCAGATACGCAGTATTTT. The J gene is TRBJ2-3, the V gene TRBV12-5; the D gene is possibly TRBD2 (7 bases). This CDR3 spans 17 amino acids. From germline, CDR1 is LGHNT and CDR2 FRNRAP. V was pared by 0 bases and J by 4 bases, with 17 bases between.